This T cell receptor beta chain was identified in a study of shared T cell receptors in the human thymus. Method: immunoSEQ multiplex PCR; TCRdb's copy keeps in-frame clones and lacks some. The repertoire holds approximately 760,000 clones, with over 75% as singletons. The CDR3 length is 17 residues. Trimming removed 1 base at V and 4 bases at J, with 19 bases between. Germline V CDR1 and CDR2: MNHEY, SMNVEV (reference sequence). This same sample was also part of a study on human thymus T cells. That publication notes: Resections from corrective heart surgery supplied the thymus tissue. Thymic repertoires overlap heavily among unrelated individuals, related research has reported.

Source material: thymocytes. This clonotype was sampled from a girl in the first two years of life with a congenital heart defect. V gene TRBV27 combines with J gene TRBJ2-5, with D tentatively TRBD1 (6 bases). The CDR3 nucleotides are TGTGCCAGCAGTTTATACCGGCAGGGGAGCGGAGGAGAGACCCAGTACTTC. As protein: CASSLYRQGSGGETQYF.